Presented here are 27 T cell receptor beta chains from one specimen sequenced in a study of blood T cell repertoires in COVID-19. Sequenced by immunoSEQ multiplex PCR; TCRdb stores in-frame clones only, minus some. The sample records approximately 200,000 clones, roughly nine tenths being singletons. Sequencing input: peripheral blood. These receptors came from a middle-aged man with active or convalescent COVID-19.

This clone was detected only once. The V call is TRBV18, the J call TRBJ1-1; the D gene is possibly TRBD1 (5 bases). V was clipped by 5 bases and J by 4 bases, with 11 bases between them. This CDR3 has 13 amino acids. Germline loops: CDR1 KGHSH, CDR2 LQKENI. The CDR3 DNA follows: TGTGCCAGCTCAACGTATCAGGGCACTGAAGCTTTCTTT. Its translation is CASSTYQGTEAFF.

The V and J genes are TRBV7-8 and TRBJ1-3, with D possibly being TRBD1 (5 bases). Trimming stripped 5 bases from V and 3 bases from J, with 11 bases between. Germline-derived CDR1 and CDR2 are SGHVS and FQNEAQ. The CDR3 loop spans 14 amino acids. CDR3 amino acids: CASSRIDSGNTIYF. CDR3 nucleotide sequence: TGTGCCAGCAGCCGGATCGACAGTGGAAACACCATATATTTT.

The chain couples TRBV19 to TRBJ2-7, with 9 nucleotides matching TRBD1. The germline V gene encodes CDR1 LNHDA and CDR2 SQIVND (reference sequence). The V gene end was trimmed by 5 bases and the J gene end by 5 bases; junction bases not matched to a gene: 10. There are 15 residues in the CDR3. CDR3 region: CASSSLTGGGDEQYF. As DNA, the CDR3 is TGTGCCAGTAGTTCCTTGACAGGGGGTGGGGACGAGCAGTACTTC.

The genes are TRBV7-9 and TRBJ1-3; TRBD1 agrees at 11 bases. The CDR3 covers 15 residues. With V trimmed by 5 bases and J by 4 bases, 4 bases remained unmatched. Germline CDR1 reads SEHNR; CDR2 reads FQNEAQ (reference sequence). The CDR3 protein is CASSGQGARGNTIYF. DNA for the CDR3: TGTGCCAGCAGCGGACAGGGGGCACGGGGAAACACCATATATTTT. Using reference TRBV7-9 and TRBJ1-3 for the parts outside the CDR3, the full variable domain is DTGVSQNPRHKITKRGQNVTFRCDPISEHNRLYWYRQTLGQGPEFLTYFQNEAQLEKSRLLSDRFSAERPKGSFSTLEIQRTEQGDSAMYLCASSGQGARGNTIYFGEGSWLTVV.

The V and J genes are TRBV12-5 and TRBJ2-3, with D tentatively TRBD2 (5 bases). This CDR3 has 13 residues. The V end was cut by 6 bases, the J end by 4 bases, with 11 bases between. Germline values: CDR1 LGHNT, CDR2 FRNRAP. CDR3 residues: CASGGSGADTQYF. The CDR3 DNA is TGTGCTAGTGGGGGGTCCGGGGCAGATACGCAGTATTTT.

This clone was picked up one time. The junction does not match germline at one end; this may be a read error. The genes are TRBV4-1 and TRBJ2-2; D not certain. This CDR3 comprises 11 residues. The V gene's germline CDR1 is MGHRA and CDR2 YSYEKL. CDR3 protein: CATENAGELFF. As DNA, the CDR3 is TGCGCCACCGAGAACGCCGGGGAGCTGTTTTTT.

The genes are TRBV5-1 and TRBJ2-7, with no clear D. Trimming shortened V by 4 bases and J by 7 bases, and 12 bases separated the two germline ends. Germline lookup yields CDR1 SGHRS and CDR2 YFSETQ. This CDR3 region has 12 residues. CDR3 region: CASSMVNGEQYF. The DNA of the CDR3 is TGCGCCAGCAGCATGGTTAACGGGGAGCAGTACTTC.

This clone occurred a few times. The CDR3 spells CASSLTGLNTGELFF. The DNA for the CDR3 is TGTGCCAGCAGCCTTACAGGGCTGAACACCGGGGAGCTGTTTTTT. The chain couples TRBV5-4 to TRBJ2-2; TRBD1 might be the D (6 bases). CDR3 length: 15 amino acids. The germline V gene encodes CDR1 SGHNT and CDR2 YYREEE (reference sequence). V shed 4 bases and J shed 1 base, with 11 bases lying between them.

J is TRBJ2-7 and V is TRBV6-5; TRBD2 matches at 12 bases. The ends lost 11 bases at V and 3 bases at J; junction bases unmatched: 5. The germline V gene has CDR1 MNHEY and CDR2 SVGAGI. The CDR3 sequence is 13 residues long. The CDR3 protein is CAATSGRLYEQYF. DNA of the CDR3: TGTGCCGCGACTAGCGGGAGACTCTACGAGCAGTACTTC.

This chain uses TRBV23-1 with TRBJ1-2; TRBD1 matches at 9 bases. TRBV23-1 is known as an ORF, though its function is uncertain. This CDR3 has 13 amino acids. The J segment lost 12 bases and the V segment lost 3 bases, leaving 8 bases of the junction unmatched. The CDR3 DNA reads TGCGCCAGCAGTCACCGCGGACAGGGGTATAACACCTTC. It translates to CASSHRGQGYNTF.

The V gene is TRBV21-1, the J gene TRBJ1-2; the table's D call, TRBD1, has no DNA check behind it. TRBV21-1 is an annotated pseudogene. The CDR3 has 15 amino acids. The CDR3 sequence is CASSSEQGSVYGYTF. CDR3 nucleotides: TGTGCCAGCAGCAGCGAACAGGGTTCAGTGTATGGCTACACCTTC.

This chain joins TRBV30 and TRBJ2-2, with 14 bases that match TRBD2. Germline CDR1 is GTSNPN and CDR2 is SVGIG (reference sequence). The CDR3 extends over 16 amino acids. J gave up 5 bases and V 3 bases, and 5 bases lay outside the gene matches. This CDR3 reads CAWRGLAGAGTGELFF. CDR3 nucleotide sequence: TGTGCCTGGAGGGGACTAGCGGGGGCGGGTACCGGGGAGCTGTTTTTT.

V and J are TRBV27 and TRBJ1-3; D is ambiguous. The ends were cut back, 4 bases at V and 1 base at J, with 8 bases in the middle. The CDR3 contains 14 residues. The V gene's germline CDR1 is MNHEY and CDR2 SMNVEV (reference sequence). The CDR3 nucleotides read TGTGCCAGCAGTTCAGTTTTTTCTGGAAACACCATATATTTT. It translates to CASSSVFSGNTIYF.

The chain carries TRBV7-9 and TRBJ2-3, with 11 bases lining up with TRBD1. V lost 5 bases and J lost 5; bases outside the gene matches: 9. The CDR3 has 16 amino acids. CDR1 and CDR2 from the germline V gene are SEHNR and FQNEAQ (reference sequence). The CDR3 nucleotides are TGTGCCAGCAGCCGACTCGGACAGGGGGCAATAGATACGCAGTATTTT. This gives the protein CASSRLGQGAIDTQYF.

The J gene is TRBJ1-2, the V gene TRBV5-4, with 8 positions matching TRBD1. Trimming took 4 bases from V and 8 from J; bases not matched to a gene: 7. This CDR3 has 13 residues. Germline CDR1 reads SGHNT; CDR2 reads YYREEE (reference sequence). The CDR3 region has the DNA TGTGCCAGCAGCCGCCCAGGGGGCCAAGGCTACACCTTC. It encodes CASSRPGGQGYTF. Full variable domain (rest looked up from reference TRBV5-4 and TRBJ1-2): ETGVTQSPTHLIKTRGQQVTLRCSSQSGHNTVSWYQQALGQGPQFIFQYYREEENGRGNFPPRFSGLQFPNYSSELNVNALELDDSALYLCASSRPGGQGYTFGSGTRLTVV.

The chain employs TRBV6-5 and TRBJ2-1; 8 bases line up with TRBD1. The J segment lost 4 bases and the V segment lost 6 bases, leaving 5 bases of the junction unmatched. Germline CDR1 is MNHEY and CDR2 is SVGAGI. The CDR3 extends over 14 amino acids. The DNA of the CDR3 is TGTGCCAGCAGCCGACAGGGGTTTTACAATGAGCAGTTCTTC. Amino acid sequence: CASSRQGFYNEQFF.

This sequence joins TRBV5-5 and TRBJ2-1; D is undetermined. The CDR3 is 12 amino acids. Germline loops: CDR1 SGHKS, CDR2 YYEKEE (reference sequence). V lost 2 bases, J lost 4 bases, and 4 bases lay in between. CDR3 DNA: TGTGCCAGCAGCTTCGTGTACAATGAGCAGTTCTTC. Amino acid sequence: CASSFVYNEQFF.

The V call is TRBV27, the J call TRBJ1-6; D perhaps matches TRBD1 (5 bases). CDR3 length: 16 residues. The germline V gene has CDR1 MNHEY and CDR2 SMNVEV (reference sequence). V was trimmed by 4 bases and J by 6 bases, leaving 16 bases between them. The CDR3 region has the DNA TGTGCCAGCAGTTCTTCCGGGGGTTGGAGTAATTCACCCCTCCACTTT. Amino acids: CASSSSGGWSNSPLHF.

This chain links TRBV27 with TRBJ2-6, with D possibly TRBD1 on 7 matching bases. The CDR3 is 15 residues long. V was cut by 8 bases and J by 11 bases, with 22 bases left in between. Germline-derived CDR1 and CDR2 are MNHEY and SMNVEV (reference sequence). The CDR3 loop is CASGDSGTVMDVLTF. CDR3 coding DNA: TGTGCCAGCGGGGACTCCGGGACAGTTATGGACGTCCTGACTTTC.

This chain connects TRBV28 to TRBJ2-3, with D possibly being TRBD2 (5 bases). V lost 3 bases, J lost 6 bases, and 13 bases lay in between. Per the germline V gene, CDR1 is MDHEN and CDR2 is SYDVKM. The CDR3 covers 14 residues. This chain's CDR3 is CASSFMEVGDTQYF. As DNA, the CDR3 is TGTGCCAGCAGTTTCATGGAGGTTGGGGATACGCAGTATTTT. The variable domain in full, completed from reference TRBV28 and TRBJ2-3, reads DVKVTQSSRYLVKRTGEKVFLECVQDMDHENMFWYRQDPGLGLRLIYFSYDVKMKEKGDIPEGYSVSREKKERFSLILESASTNQTSMYLCASSFMEVGDTQYFGPGTRLTVL.

This CDR3 reads CASSFGQGLPQHF. The CDR3 DNA follows: TGTGCCAGCAGTTTCGGACAGGGGCTGCCCCAGCATTTT. This chain joins TRBV28 and TRBJ1-5, with 9 bases aligning to TRBD1. V shed 3 bases and J 9 bases; nucleotides not matched to a gene: 3. Per the germline V gene, CDR1 is MDHEN and CDR2 is SYDVKM. This CDR3 comprises 13 residues.

This clone was found once. V is TRBV7-2 and J is TRBJ2-7; the match to TRBD2 covers 13 bases. This CDR3 spans 17 amino acids. V lost 5 bases, J lost 5 bases, and 12 bases stayed unmatched. The germline V gene has CDR1 SGHTA and CDR2 FQGNSA. The CDR3 sequence is CASSVGTSGIYPNEQYF. CDR3 DNA sequence: TGTGCCAGCAGCGTGGGGACTAGCGGGATATATCCTAACGAGCAGTACTTC.

This clone was counted once. The rearrangement joins TRBV7-9 to TRBJ2-1; 10 bases are shared with TRBD2. Germline CDR1 SEHNR, CDR2 FQNEAQ (reference sequence). The CDR3 is 16 amino acids. The ends lost 4 bases at V and 5 bases at J; junction bases unmatched: 8. The CDR3 coding sequence is TGTGCCAGCAGCTCCGAGGAGGGACTAGCGAACAATGAGCAGTTCTTC. This translates into CASSSEEGLANNEQFF. The full variable domain, its missing parts supplied by reference TRBV7-9 and TRBJ2-1, is DTGVSQNPRHKITKRGQNVTFRCDPISEHNRLYWYRQTLGQGPEFLTYFQNEAQLEKSRLLSDRFSAERPKGSFSTLEIQRTEQGDSAMYLCASSSEEGLANNEQFFGPGTRLTVL.

The V and J genes are TRBV5-1 and TRBJ2-1, with D maybe TRBD1 (5 bases). The germline V and J ends were trimmed by 1 base and 2 bases, with 13 bases remaining between them. Germline V gene data show CDR1 as SGHRS and CDR2 as YFSETQ. This CDR3 has 16 residues. The CDR3 nucleotides are TGCGCCAGCAGCTTGCAGGGATTAGGTACCTACAATGAGCAGTTCTTC. Translation: CASSLQGLGTYNEQFF.

V gene TRBV18 combines with J gene TRBJ1-2; 10 bases match TRBD1. The trim removed 6 bases at V and 3 bases at J, leaving 7 bases unmatched. Germline V gene data show CDR1 as KGHSH and CDR2 as LQKENI. This CDR3 has 15 residues. The CDR3 DNA follows: TGTGCCAGCTCGCTTGACAGGGGGCTCTACTATGGCTACACCTTC. Protein product: CASSLDRGLYYGYTF.

This sequence joins TRBV15 and TRBJ1-3; D is undetermined. V dropped 5 bases and J dropped 0 bases, with 11 bases sitting between them. This CDR3 has 15 amino acids. Germline CDR1 is LNHNV and CDR2 is YYDKDF (reference sequence). CDR3 bases: TGTGCCACCAGCTTCGAGCGATACTCTGGAAACACCATATATTTT. It encodes CATSFERYSGNTIYF.

This chain uses TRBV12-3 or TRBV12-4 with TRBJ2-7, with a weak D call TRBD1 (5 bases). The V gene lost 1 base and the J gene lost 7 bases, with 11 bases spanning the gap. The CDR3 extends over 13 amino acids. In DNA, the CDR3 is TGTGCCAGCAGTTTAGGGGGCCAGCTAGAGCAGTACTTC. Its translation is CASSLGGQLEQYF.